The sequence of this T cell receptor (beta chain) was determined in a study of blood T cell repertoires in COVID-19. Study information: There were acute and convalescent COVID-19 samples, and they came from the United States, Italy and Spain. Sources were T cells, B-cell-depleted T cells, or PBMCs; the material itself was cDNA or gDNA.

Assay: immunoSEQ multiplex PCR; the TCRdb copy retains only in-frame clones and omits some. This table has roughly 150,000 clones, 80% to 90% appearing once. The CDR3 loop spans 15 amino acids. Germline V CDR1 and CDR2: SGHDN, FVKESK. Trimming cost V 1 base and J 7 bases; bases outside gene matches: 7. This TCR came from a woman aged 65 to 85 who had recovered from COVID-19. What was sequenced was peripheral blood. V is TRBV14 and J is TRBJ2-3; 8 nucleotides align to TRBD1. The CDR3 here is CASSQGGQAAYTQYF. CDR3 coding DNA: TGTGCCAGCAGCCAAGGGGGACAGGCGGCTTATACGCAGTATTTT.